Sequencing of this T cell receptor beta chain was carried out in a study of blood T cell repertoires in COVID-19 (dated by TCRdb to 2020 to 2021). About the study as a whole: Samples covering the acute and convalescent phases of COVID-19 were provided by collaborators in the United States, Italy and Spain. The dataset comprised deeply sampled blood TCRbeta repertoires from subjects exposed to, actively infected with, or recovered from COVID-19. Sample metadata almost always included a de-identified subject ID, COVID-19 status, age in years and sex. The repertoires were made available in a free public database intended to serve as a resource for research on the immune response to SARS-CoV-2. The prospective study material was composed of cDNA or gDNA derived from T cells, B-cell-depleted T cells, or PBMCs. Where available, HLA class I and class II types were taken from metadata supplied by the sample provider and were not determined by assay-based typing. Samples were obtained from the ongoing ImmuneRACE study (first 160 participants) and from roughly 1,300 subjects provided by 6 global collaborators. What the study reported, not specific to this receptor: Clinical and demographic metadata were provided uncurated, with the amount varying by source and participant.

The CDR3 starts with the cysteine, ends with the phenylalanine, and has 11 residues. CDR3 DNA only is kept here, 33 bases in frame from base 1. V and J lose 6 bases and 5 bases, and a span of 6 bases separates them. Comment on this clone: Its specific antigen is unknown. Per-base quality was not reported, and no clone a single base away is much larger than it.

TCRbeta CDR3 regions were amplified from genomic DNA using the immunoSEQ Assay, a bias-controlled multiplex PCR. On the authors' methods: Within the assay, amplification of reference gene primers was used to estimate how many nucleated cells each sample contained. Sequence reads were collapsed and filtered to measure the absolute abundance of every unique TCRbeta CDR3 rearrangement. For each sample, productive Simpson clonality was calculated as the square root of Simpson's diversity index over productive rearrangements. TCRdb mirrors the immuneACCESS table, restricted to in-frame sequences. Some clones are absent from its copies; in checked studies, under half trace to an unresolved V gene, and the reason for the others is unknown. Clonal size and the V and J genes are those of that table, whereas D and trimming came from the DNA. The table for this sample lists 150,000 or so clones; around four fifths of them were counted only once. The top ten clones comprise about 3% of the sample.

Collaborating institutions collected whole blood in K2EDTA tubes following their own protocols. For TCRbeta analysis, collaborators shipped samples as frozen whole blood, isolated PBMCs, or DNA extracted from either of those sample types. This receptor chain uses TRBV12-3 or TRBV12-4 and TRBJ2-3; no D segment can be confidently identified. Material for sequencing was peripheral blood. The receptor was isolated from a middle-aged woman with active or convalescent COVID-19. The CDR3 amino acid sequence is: CASSRVDTQYF. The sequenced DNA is TGTGCCAGCAGCCGGGTAGATACGCAGTATTTT.